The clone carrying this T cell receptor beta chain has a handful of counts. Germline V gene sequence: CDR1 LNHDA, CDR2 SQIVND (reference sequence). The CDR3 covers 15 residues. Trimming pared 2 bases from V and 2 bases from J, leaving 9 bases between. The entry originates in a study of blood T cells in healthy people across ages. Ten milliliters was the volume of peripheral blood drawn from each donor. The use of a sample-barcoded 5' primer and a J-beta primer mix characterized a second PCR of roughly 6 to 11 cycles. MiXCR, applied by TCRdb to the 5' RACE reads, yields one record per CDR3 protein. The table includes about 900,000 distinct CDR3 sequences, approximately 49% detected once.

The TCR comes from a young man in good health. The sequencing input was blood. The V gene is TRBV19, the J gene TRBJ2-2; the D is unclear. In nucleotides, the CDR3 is TGTGCCAGTAGTATACGCGGACCCAACACCGGGGAGCTGTTTTTT. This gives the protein CASSIRGPNTGELFF.